This T cell receptor (beta chain) was identified in a study of T-cell reconstitution after alpha-beta-depleted transplantation in children. Study-wide results and caveats: TCRbeta diversity was high at day 60 in some patients (a result of surviving recipient T cells and thymic progenitors). By one year post-transplant, T-cell counts and diversity largely arose from T cells that were newly produced.

About this clonotype: Its antigen is not known.

With 5 bases clipped from V and 9 bases from J, the junction kept 9 bases outside the gene matches. CDR3 length: 16 amino acids. Germline-derived CDR1 and CDR2 are SGHAT and FQNNGV. The TCRbeta library was prepared with unique molecular identifiers. Each CDR3 protein gets one entry after TCRdb re-called the PCR reads with MiXCR. Of roughly 300,000 distinct CDR3 sequences in the sample, roughly 12% were seen once. The sequencing here drew on peripheral blood, taken 180 days after TCRalphabeta/CD19-depleted stem cell transplant. This sequence originates from a male patient between 2 and 10 years old who had a stem cell transplant for chronic granulomatous disease, so the T cells may come from the graft donor. The chain joins TRBV11-2 to TRBJ2-3, with TRBD2 matching 15 bases. This chain's CDR3 is CASSTGLAGGLVTQYF. CDR3 bases: TGTGCCAGCAGCACCGGACTAGCGGGGGGGCTTGTAACGCAGTATTTT.